The entry below gives a single TCR beta chain sequence along with its context. The antigen remains unidentified. The data were obtained in a study of vaccination effects on CD4 cells after COVID-19. This CDR3 is built from 15 residues. Germline V gives CDR1 SEHNR, CDR2 FQNEAQ (reference sequence). The J segment lost 9 bases and the V segment lost 1 base, leaving 5 bases of the junction unmatched. Following culture for roughly 10 days, CD4+ T cells were isolated. All participants had two doses of either the BNT162b2 or mRNA-1273 vaccine. Absence of prior SARS-CoV-2 infection characterized the vaccine recipients, who showed negative nucleocapsid antibodies. TCRdb's copy holds only in-frame clones and misses some; the assay was immunoSEQ multiplex PCR. The table shows 45,000 to 55,000 clones, with roughly 72% occurring only once.

The chain combines TRBV7-9 with TRBJ1-6; 8 bases are shared with TRBD1. This TCR derives from a human donor who received a COVID-19 vaccine. The sample was CD4+ T cells from PBMCs cultured without peptide, taken after COVID-19 vaccination. The CDR3 spells CASSLEGGQGSPLHF. For the CDR3, the DNA is TGTGCCAGCAGCTTAGAAGGCGGACAGGGTTCACCCCTCCACTTT.